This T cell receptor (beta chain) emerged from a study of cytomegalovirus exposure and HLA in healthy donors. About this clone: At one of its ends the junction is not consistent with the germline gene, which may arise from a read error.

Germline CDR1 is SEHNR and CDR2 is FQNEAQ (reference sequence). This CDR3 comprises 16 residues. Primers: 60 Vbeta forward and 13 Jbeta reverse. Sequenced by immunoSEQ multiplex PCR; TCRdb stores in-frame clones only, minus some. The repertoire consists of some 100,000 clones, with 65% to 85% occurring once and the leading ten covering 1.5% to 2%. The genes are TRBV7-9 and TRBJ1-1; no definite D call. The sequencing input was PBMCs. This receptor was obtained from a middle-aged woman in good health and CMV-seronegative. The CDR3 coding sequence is TGTTCCAGCAGCTCGTTAGGTTGGGGAGAGAACACTGAAGCTTTCTTT. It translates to CSSSSLGWGENTEAFF.